This T cell receptor beta chain was captured by sequencing in a study of human T cells and chemical hapten exposure (dated by TCRdb to 2020 to 2022). Broadly, across the study: For sensitization, 2% DPC in acetone was applied to a roughly 2 cm by roughly 2 cm area of upper inner arm skin. In alopecia patients, the study followed how the peripheral blood TCR repertoire changed in vivo over primary and secondary sensitization to diphenylcyclopropenone (DPC), a hapten. Blood samples were taken from patients before sensitization (week 0) and then at 2, 6 and about 24 weeks after DPC sensitization. Libraries were pooled for sequencing, and per-sample TCR yields varied mainly because of small differences in library volumes within the pool. The patient cohort, mostly female, included alopecia areata with under or over 50% scalp involvement, alopecia totalis and alopecia universalis. Patch testing was done on the upper back using Finn chambers containing 0.01% DPC, and results were scored after 6 days according to International Contact Dermatitis Research Group standards. Throughout the approximately 23-week study period, patients were also given weekly therapeutic DPC doses on the scalp. Under 30 alopecia patients gave blood for TCR sequencing at one to four time points (pre-sensitization, 2, 6 and 24 weeks).

Overall results and qualifications from the work: Repeated subsampling changed both the strength of the expansion versus patch-test correlation and the threshold at which that correlation became significant. The number of PT1 expanded TCRs positively correlated with patch test score, significant at thresholds 8, 16 and 32 but not 4. Significantly more large CDR3 similarity clusters were formed by expanded TCRs than by pre-sensitization or healthy control sets, consistent with antigen-driven responses. All patients had alopecia, a presumed autoimmune disease, so their immune response might differ from that of healthy individuals. DPC sensitization did not change how many TCRs were above 1 in 1000 frequency, and no evidence was found of alterations in global repertoire structure.

The V and J ends are trimmed by 2 bases and 4 bases, leaving 18 bases between them. From the cysteine through the phenylalanine, the CDR3 covers 16 amino acids. Of all the DNA, just the CDR3 is kept, 48 bases in frame from base 1. According to the germline V gene, CDR1 reads SGHDT and CDR2 reads YYEEEE. The time point label corresponds to: patch test 2, 6 weeks after DPC sensitization. Interpreted using the paper, the treatment or condition label stands for: therapeutic diphenylcyclopropenone sensitization with weekly scalp DPC. Blood at each patch-test visit was drawn before the patch test was applied. To be eligible, patients had to be aged 18 to 70, diagnosed with alopecia and judged suitable for DPC therapy, while pregnant patients were excluded. Total RNA was extracted from unfractionated whole blood that had been collected in Tempus Blood RNA tubes. This clonotype was counted a few times. Its recognized antigen is unknown. Nothing much larger sits one base from this clone, and base qualities are not available.

Libraries were built with RACE. Sequencing relied on a NextSeq 500. During library preparation, unique molecular identifiers were attached to individual cDNA molecules so that TCRs could be counted quantitatively and reproducibly. Both TCR alpha and TCR beta chains were sequenced from each blood RNA sample. Per the authors' processing: Samples had a median of 95,638 TCRs, with a range from roughly 23,224 to 750,000. The Decombinator software suite was used to annotate V, J and CDR3 in the TCR reads. For the PS versus PT1 abundance plots, all samples were subsampled to the same number of TCRs (28,000). TCRs were defined as expanded if absent before sensitization and observed at least eight times at the 2-week time point. TCRdb passed the public sequencing reads through fastp at Q25 and MiXCR, retaining productive beta sequences. Identical CDR3 proteins give one entry, which carries the most common genes and DNA. The V and J calls and clone size are TCRdb's, not the authors'. Counted in this sample were roughly 120,000 distinct CDR3 sequences; 9.2% of them appeared once. Together, the top ten hold 3.1% of the sample.

This clonotype was obtained from a woman in her 40s with alopecia areata. Some clones in this sample may be carry-over from other donors' samples. Sequences were derived from whole blood, sampled in connection with sensitization to the hapten diphenylcyclopropenone (DPC). The receptor chain draws on TRBV5-6 and TRBJ2-5; 8 matching bases give a weak D call of TRBD1. The encoded CDR3 is CASSFPTGEGGETQYF. The DNA sequence is given as TGTGCCAGCAGCTTCCCGACAGGGGAGGGCGGAGAGACCCAGTACTTC.